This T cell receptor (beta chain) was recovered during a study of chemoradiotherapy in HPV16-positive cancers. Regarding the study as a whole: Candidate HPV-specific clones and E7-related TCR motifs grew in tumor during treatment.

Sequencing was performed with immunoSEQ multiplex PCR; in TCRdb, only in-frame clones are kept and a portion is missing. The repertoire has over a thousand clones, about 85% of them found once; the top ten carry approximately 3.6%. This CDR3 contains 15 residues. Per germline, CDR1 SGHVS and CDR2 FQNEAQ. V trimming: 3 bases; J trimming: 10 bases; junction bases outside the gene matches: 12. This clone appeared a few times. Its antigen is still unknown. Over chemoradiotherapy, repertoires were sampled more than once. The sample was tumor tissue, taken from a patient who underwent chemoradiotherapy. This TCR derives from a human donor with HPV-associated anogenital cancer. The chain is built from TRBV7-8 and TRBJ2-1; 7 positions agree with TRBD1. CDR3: CASSFLAWDSQEQFF. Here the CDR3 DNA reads TGTGCCAGCAGCTTCTTAGCCTGGGACAGCCAGGAGCAGTTCTTC.